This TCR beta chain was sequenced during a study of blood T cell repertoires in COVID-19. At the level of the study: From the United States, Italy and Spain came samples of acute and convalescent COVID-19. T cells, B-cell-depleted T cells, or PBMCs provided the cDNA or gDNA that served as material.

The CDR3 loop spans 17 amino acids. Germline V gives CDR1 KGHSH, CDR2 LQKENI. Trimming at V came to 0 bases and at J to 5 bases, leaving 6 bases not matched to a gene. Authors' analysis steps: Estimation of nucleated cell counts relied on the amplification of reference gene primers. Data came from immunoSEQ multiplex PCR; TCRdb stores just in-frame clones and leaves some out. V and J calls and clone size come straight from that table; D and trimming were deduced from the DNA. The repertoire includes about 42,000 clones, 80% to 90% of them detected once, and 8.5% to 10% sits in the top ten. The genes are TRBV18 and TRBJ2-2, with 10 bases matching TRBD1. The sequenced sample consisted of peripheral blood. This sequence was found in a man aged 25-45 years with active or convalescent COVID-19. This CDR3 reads CASSPPGQGIGTGELFF. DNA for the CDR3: TGTGCCAGCTCACCACCGGGACAGGGGATTGGGACCGGGGAGCTGTTTTTT.